This TCR beta chain was captured by sequencing in a study of graft-versus-host responses after intestinal transplantation. Looking at the study overall: In this cohort, recipients had multivisceral, liver-intestinal, or isolated intestinal transplants. Recipients across the board were started on anti-thymocyte globulin induction, then kept on tacrolimus and steroids for around three years. Study-wide points: Some patients had graft-donor T cell macrochimerism. In their allografts, the ratios of graft-versus-host to host-versus-graft T cell clones were high. Recipient marrow held GvH clones, some first seen in ileum or blood.

The protocol was immunoSEQ multiplex PCR, while the TCRdb copy is restricted to in-frame clones and leaves out a portion. The data hold tens of thousands of clones, with roughly four fifths observed a single time. V lost 6 bases and J lost 3, with 12 bases in between. From germline, CDR1 is SNHLY and CDR2 FYNNEI. This CDR3 spans 13 amino acids. Worth noting for this clone: Antigen specificity is unknown.

This sequence originates from a human donor who received an intestinal transplant. The sequencing here drew on unstimulated CD8+ T cells sorted from spleen or lymph node cells, taken before intestinal transplant. The V call is TRBV2, the J call TRBJ2-7; D may match TRBD1 or TRBD2 (6 bases each). CDR3 protein: CASSLGGGYEQYF. The CDR3, as DNA: TGTGCCAGCAGCTTAGGAGGGGGCTACGAGCAGTACTTC. The entire variable domain, with the rest obtained from reference TRBV2 and TRBJ2-7, is as follows: EPEVTQTPSHQVTQMGQEVILRCVPISNHLYFYWYRQILGQKVEFLVSFYNNEISEKSEIFDDQFSVERPDGSNFTLKIRSTKLEDSAMYFCASSLGGGYEQYFGPGTRLTVT.